These 21 T cell receptor beta chains were sequenced from one sample in a study of CD8+ T cells in alopecia areata. The authors extracted RNA and reverse transcribed it into cDNA as the sequencing template. Data came from immunoSEQ multiplex PCR; TCRdb stores just in-frame clones and leaves some out. The sample contains 170,000 or so clones, 59% of which appear only once. Source: CD4+ T cells sorted from blood, taken at week 0. The receptors derive from a human donor with alopecia areata.

The rearrangement uses TRBV2 and TRBJ1-2, with D possibly matching TRBD1 (6 bases). V gave up 8 bases and J gave up 0 bases, with 13 bases separating them. The CDR3 is made up of 14 amino acids. Germline loops: CDR1 SNHLY, CDR2 FYNNEI. The CDR3 reads CASGSGASNYGYTF. The CDR3 DNA reads TGTGCCAGCGGATCAGGGGCCTCTAACTATGGCTACACCTTC.

This clone was found a few times. CDR3 amino acids: CASSAGARNSPLHF. Written as DNA, the CDR3 is TGTGCCAGCAGCGCAGGGGCTCGGAATTCACCCCTCCACTTT. The genes are TRBV9 and TRBJ1-6, with a possible D match to TRBD1 (6 bases). This CDR3 is 14 amino acids long. V lost 3 bases, J lost 7 bases, and 11 bases lay in between. The germline V gene has CDR1 SGDLS and CDR2 YYNGEE. Looking up the rest from reference TRBV9 and TRBJ1-6 gives the full variable domain: DSGVTQTPKHLITATGQRVTLRCSPRSGDLSVYWYQQSLDQGLQFLIQYYNGEERAKGNILERFSAQQFPDLHSELNLSSLELGDSALYFCASSAGARNSPLHFGNGTRLTVT.

The rearrangement links TRBV6-1 to TRBJ2-4; D is ambiguous. The germline V and J ends were trimmed by 1 base and 1 base, with 8 bases remaining between them. From germline, CDR1 is MNHNS and CDR2 SASEGT. The length of the CDR3 is 15 residues. The CDR3 nucleotides are TGTGCCAGCAGTGAAGGTGGCACGGCCAAAAACATTCAGTACTTC. Translating gives CASSEGGTAKNIQYF.

This clone was picked up a small number of times. This sequence joins TRBV29-1 and TRBJ1-1; TRBD1 matches at 7 bases. This CDR3 is 16 amino acids long. The germline gives CDR1 SQVTM, CDR2 ANQGSEA. The V gene end was trimmed by 3 bases and the J gene end by 4 bases; junction bases not matched to a gene: 14. The CDR3 loop is CSVEPTRGRGITEAFF. For the CDR3, the DNA is TGCAGCGTTGAGCCCACCCGGGGCAGGGGGATCACTGAAGCTTTCTTT.

This rearrangement joins TRBV7-2 to TRBJ1-1; 7 bases map to TRBD1. Germline V gene lookup returns CDR1 SGHTA and CDR2 FQGNSA. This CDR3 is 15 amino acids long. V trimming: 1 base; J trimming: 2 bases; junction bases outside the gene matches: 4. CDR3 sequence (DNA): TGTGCCAGCAGCTTAGGGGACAGAATTAACACTGAAGCTTTCTTT. It translates to CASSLGDRINTEAFF.

The chain joins TRBV25-1 to TRBJ2-7; D is unresolved. V lost 3 bases and J 4 bases, leaving 7 bases between the germline ends. CDR1 and CDR2 from the germline V gene are MGHDK and SYGVNS. The CDR3 has 12 residues. In DNA, the CDR3 is TGTGCCAGCAGTGATCGGGTTTACGAGCAGTACTTC. This encodes CASSDRVYEQYF.

This clone came up a few times. The J gene is TRBJ1-2, the V gene TRBV7-9; TRBD1 agrees at 9 bases. V lost 4 bases to trimming and J lost 6 bases; unmatched junction nucleotides: 0. The V gene's germline CDR1 is SEHNR and CDR2 FQNEAQ (reference sequence). The CDR3 is 12 residues long. CDR3 DNA: TGTGCCAGCAGCTGGGACAGGGATGGCTACACCTTC. Protein product: CASSWDRDGYTF.

The chain joins TRBV29-1 to TRBJ1-4; 7 positions match TRBD1. CDR1 is SQVTM, CDR2 ANQGSEA, per germline. This CDR3 has 16 residues. J gave up 0 bases and V 7 bases, and 11 bases lay outside the gene matches. CDR3 region: CSAIDRQGSTNEKLFF. In nucleotides, the CDR3 is TGCAGCGCTATCGACAGACAGGGCTCAACTAATGAAAAACTGTTTTTT.

J is TRBJ1-4 and V is TRBV5-4; D gene uncertain. Germline V gives CDR1 SGHNT, CDR2 YYREEE (reference sequence). V lost 3 bases and J lost 8, with 14 bases in between. The CDR3 consists of 14 residues. CDR3 loop: CASSSRNMREKLFF. DNA for the CDR3: TGTGCCAGCAGCTCCAGGAACATGAGGGAAAAACTGTTTTTT.

Regarding this clone: Other DNA sequences within the sample encode an identical CDR3. The genes are TRBV10-3 and TRBJ2-1; TRBD2 aligns across 7 bases. The germline gives CDR1 ENHRY, CDR2 SYGVKD. V was clipped by 6 bases and J by 5 bases; unmatched bases: 10. The CDR3 length is 15 residues. The CDR3 loop is CAIRESGVGNNEQFF. The CDR3, as DNA: TGTGCCATCAGAGAAAGCGGGGTGGGGAACAATGAGCAGTTCTTC.

There are a few counts of this clone. The CDR3 reads CSAPLGDTQYF. The CDR3 region has the DNA TGCAGTGCTCCCCTCGGAGATACGCAGTATTTT. The genes are TRBV20-1 and TRBJ2-3; D is undetermined. In germline, CDR1 is DFQATT, CDR2 SNEGSKA (reference sequence). The CDR3 is 11 residues long. V lost 5 bases to trimming and J lost 5 bases, with 8 bases between them.

This clone has more than one count but fewer than ten. The chain combines TRBV29-1 with TRBJ2-7; tentative D call: TRBD1 (6 bases). Germline V gene data show CDR1 as SQVTM and CDR2 as ANQGSEA. Deletions cut 6 bases from V and 0 bases from J, with 12 bases between. The CDR3 consists of 13 residues. CDR3 in amino acids: CSVADSSSYEQYF. CDR3 in DNA: TGCAGCGTGGCGGACAGTAGCTCCTACGAGCAGTACTTC.

The chain combines TRBV18 with TRBJ1-2; D gene uncertain. CDR1 is KGHSH and CDR2 is LQKENI in the germline V gene. The CDR3 totals 13 residues. Trimming cost V 2 bases and J 7 bases, with 11 bases left between them. The CDR3 bases are TGTGCCAGCTCACCAGAAGGACTACTTGGCTACACCTTC. Translated: CASSPEGLLGYTF.

The CDR3 nucleotides are TGTGCCAGCAGTGTGCTAGCGGGGGATCAAGAGACCCAGTACTTC. Protein: CASSVLAGDQETQYF. The J gene is TRBJ2-5, the V gene TRBV2; 10 positions match TRBD2. CDR1 SNHLY and CDR2 FYNNEI come from the germline V gene. V dropped 4 bases and J dropped 2; count of bases not matched to a gene: 4. This CDR3 is built from 15 residues.

This clone has just a few counts. CDR3 in DNA: TGTGCCAGCAGTGACGGGGGCCTCTCCTACAATGAGCAGTTCTTC. Translating it yields CASSDGGLSYNEQFF. This chain links TRBV6-4 with TRBJ2-1, with D perhaps TRBD1 (6 bases). V was trimmed by 2 bases and J by 0 bases, leaving 8 bases between them. CDR3 length: 15 amino acids. Germline V gene lookup returns CDR1 MRHNA and CDR2 SNTAGT.

This sequence joins TRBV5-1 and TRBJ2-2; 11 nucleotides line up with TRBD1. The germline V gene encodes CDR1 SGHRS and CDR2 YFSETQ. The CDR3 loop spans 16 amino acids. J lost 5 bases, V lost 4 bases, and 7 bases had no gene match. Written as DNA, the CDR3 is TGCGCCAGCAGCAACGGACAGGGGGCATGGACCGGGGAGCTGTTTTTT. Encoded protein: CASSNGQGAWTGELFF.

The chain joins TRBV7-2 to TRBJ1-4, with TRBD1 matching 9 bases. The germline gives CDR1 SGHTA, CDR2 FQGNSA. Trimming cost V 3 bases and J 8 bases; bases outside gene matches: 13. The CDR3 has 17 residues. For the CDR3, the DNA is TGTGCCAGCAGCTTGGGACAGGGAGGGACACGCAGGGAAAAACTGTTTTTT. Protein product: CASSLGQGGTRREKLFF.

The chain links TRBV9 to TRBJ1-2, with 9 bases identical to TRBD1. From germline, CDR1 is SGDLS and CDR2 YYNGEE. V was pared by 4 bases and J by 4 bases, with 5 bases of the junction left unmatched. CDR3 length equals 14 residues. The CDR3 spells CASSPRQGGYGYTF. Here the CDR3 DNA reads TGTGCCAGCAGCCCACGACAGGGGGGCTATGGCTACACCTTC.

The J gene is TRBJ1-4, the V gene TRBV15, with D possibly being TRBD1 (5 bases). The V gene's germline CDR1 is LNHNV and CDR2 YYDKDF (reference sequence). V was cut by 5 bases and J by 2 bases, with 9 bases left in between. This CDR3 region has 14 residues. CDR3 loop: CATSSGLTNEKLFF. The CDR3 DNA reads TGTGCCACCAGCTCGGGACTGACTAATGAAAAACTGTTTTTT.

The V gene is TRBV6-6, the J gene TRBJ2-3; D is unclear. Trimming left V 2 bases short and J 1 base short, with 13 bases between. In germline, CDR1 is MNHNY, CDR2 SVGAGI (reference sequence). The CDR3 runs 16 residues. This CDR3 is CASSYGIGRGTDTQYF. CDR3 bases: TGTGCCAGCAGTTACGGAATCGGTCGAGGCACAGATACGCAGTATTTT.

This chain links TRBV23-1 with TRBJ2-3; TRBD1 aligns across 9 bases. TRBV23-1 is an open reading frame, and its role is uncertain. The CDR3 is 15 amino acids. The V segment lost 3 bases and the J segment 3 bases; nucleotides outside the gene matches: 4. The CDR3 here is CASSHHRGQTDTQYF. In nucleotides, the CDR3 is TGCGCCAGCAGTCATCACAGGGGGCAGACAGATACGCAGTATTTT.